These 21 T cell receptor beta chains share one sample of origin, sequenced in a study of blood T cell repertoires in COVID-19. Sequencing was performed with immunoSEQ multiplex PCR; in TCRdb, only in-frame clones are kept and a portion is missing. This sample has some 200,000 clones; approximately 90% occur once, and the top ten carry 4.5% to 7.5%. The sample comprised peripheral blood. The source of these receptors is a man older than 75 with acute or convalescent COVID-19.

This rearrangement joins TRBV28 to TRBJ2-2; the D is unclear. Trimming left V 2 bases short and J 6 bases short, with 4 bases between. This CDR3 spans 12 amino acids. Germline values: CDR1 MDHEN, CDR2 SYDVKM. CDR3 protein: CASSLVSGELFF. Written as DNA, the CDR3 is TGTGCCAGCAGTTTAGTATCCGGGGAGCTGTTTTTT.

The chain combines TRBV30 with TRBJ1-5; the match to TRBD1 covers 9 bases. The CDR3 totals 12 residues. V trimming: 5 bases; J trimming: 7 bases; junction bases outside the gene matches: 3. Per germline, CDR1 GTSNPN and CDR2 SVGIG (reference sequence). The CDR3 loop is CAWRQGEQPQHF. CDR3 nucleotides: TGTGCCTGGCGACAGGGGGAACAGCCCCAGCATTTT.

CDR3 sequence reads: CASSLGPRTGDTGELFF. In nucleotides, the CDR3 is TGTGCCAGCAGCTTAGGCCCCAGAACAGGGGACACCGGGGAGCTGTTTTTT. The V call is TRBV11-2, the J call TRBJ2-2, with 7 bases that match TRBD1. The V gene's germline CDR1 is SGHAT and CDR2 FQNNGV. The CDR3 is 17 amino acids. V gave up 1 base and J gave up 3 bases; unmatched junction bases: 8.

In nucleotides, the CDR3 is TGTGCCAGCAGCTTGGCGGCGGGTTATAACTATGGCTACACCTTC. Translation: CASSLAAGYNYGYTF. The V gene is TRBV5-4, the J gene TRBJ1-2; D is unclear. The germline V and J ends were trimmed by 0 bases and 1 base, with 10 bases remaining between them. The germline V gene has CDR1 SGHNT and CDR2 YYREEE (reference sequence). CDR3 length equals 15 residues.

Ten or more counts support this clone. The chain uses TRBV6-2 or TRBV6-3 and TRBJ1-4; 9 bases are shared with TRBD1. J gave up 10 bases and V 6 bases, and 9 bases lay outside the gene matches. Germline CDR1 reads MNHEY; CDR2 reads SVGEGT. This CDR3 contains 14 residues. The CDR3 DNA follows: TGTGCCAGCAGCGGGACAGGGCGTACCGGAAAACTGTTTTTT. Amino acids: CASSGTGRTGKLFF.

The chain couples TRBV7-8 to TRBJ2-5, with D tentatively TRBD1 (5 bases). V was pared by 5 bases and J by 5 bases, with 21 bases between. There are 16 residues in the CDR3. From germline, CDR1 is SGHVS and CDR2 FQNEAQ. The CDR3 loop is CASSPATYGARETQYF. The CDR3 nucleotides read TGTGCCAGCAGCCCCGCCACTTATGGGGCCCGGGAGACCCAGTACTTC.

This chain links TRBV6-5 with TRBJ1-4; 8 bases are a match to TRBD1. Germline-derived CDR1 and CDR2 are MNHEY and SVGAGI. Trimming cost V 7 bases and J 10 bases; bases outside gene matches: 14. The length of the CDR3 is 15 residues. In DNA form, the CDR3 reads TGTGCCAGCACGGCAGGGGGCGGGCAAGATGGAAAACTGTTTTTT. Protein product: CASTAGGGQDGKLFF.

This clone was detected only a few times. The V call is TRBV3-1 (or the pseudogene TRBV3-2), the J call TRBJ1-3; D gene ambiguous. Trimming removed 2 bases at V and 0 bases at J, with 11 bases between. In germline, CDR1 is LGHDT, CDR2 YNNKEL (reference sequence). This CDR3 contains 16 residues. CDR3 in amino acids: CASSQRTGSSGNTIYF. The CDR3 DNA reads TGTGCCAGCAGCCAACGAACTGGGAGCTCTGGAAACACCATATATTTT.

J is TRBJ2-5 and V is TRBV19; D gene uncertain. Trimming took 5 bases from V and 5 from J, leaving 15 bases between them. In germline, CDR1 is LNHDA, CDR2 SQIVND (reference sequence). This CDR3 is 14 amino acids long. As DNA, the CDR3 is TGTGCCAGTAGTCCGAGACCCGGAGCGGAGACCCAGTACTTC. Translated: CASSPRPGAETQYF.

The rearrangement links TRBV27 to TRBJ1-5, with 8 nucleotides matching TRBD1. Germline CDR1 reads MNHEY; CDR2 reads SMNVEV (reference sequence). V shed 3 bases and J 0 bases; nucleotides not matched to a gene: 10. The CDR3 sequence is 18 residues long. The CDR3 DNA follows: TGTGCCAGCAGTTTTCCCGGGACAGGAACCCTTAGCAATCAGCCCCAGCATTTT. This sequence encodes CASSFPGTGTLSNQPQHF.

The chain carries TRBV6-5 and TRBJ2-3, with D unclear. Germline lookup yields CDR1 MNHEY and CDR2 SVGAGI. The V and J ends lost 2 bases and 2 bases respectively, with 11 bases between them. The CDR3 runs 15 residues. CDR3 coding DNA: TGTGCCAGCAGTTACACGGGTCAAGCCACAGATACGCAGTATTTT. Its translation: CASSYTGQATDTQYF.

This clone has just a few counts. The DNA of the CDR3 is TGTGCCAGCAGTTCCCCTAGCGGGGACTCCTACGAGCAGTACTTC. This gives the protein CASSSPSGDSYEQYF. The chain has TRBV5-6 and TRBJ2-7, with TRBD2 identical over 9 bases. The V gene's germline CDR1 is SGHDT and CDR2 YYEEEE. CDR3 length: 15 amino acids. Trimming cost V 5 bases and J 0 bases; bases outside gene matches: 6.

The V gene is TRBV28, the J gene TRBJ1-2; 7 nucleotides line up with TRBD1. The V and J ends lost 5 bases and 4 bases, in that order; junction bases with no gene match: 10. This CDR3 has 15 amino acids. The germline gives CDR1 MDHEN, CDR2 SYDVKM. Written as DNA, the CDR3 is TGTGCCAGCAGTGCAGTCCCAGGGGGAGCCTATGGCTACACCTTC. Residues: CASSAVPGGAYGYTF.

V and J are TRBV24-1 and TRBJ2-3; D not certain. CDR1 is KGHDR and CDR2 is SFDVKD in the germline V gene. The V and J ends lost 1 base and 0 bases respectively, with 7 bases between them. The CDR3 spans 15 residues. The CDR3 DNA reads TGTGCCACCAGTGATTTCACCGGGAGCACAGATACGCAGTATTTT. Translating it yields CATSDFTGSTDTQYF.

The rearrangement links TRBV24-1 to TRBJ2-5; D is undetermined. The germline gives CDR1 KGHDR, CDR2 SFDVKD. V dropped 2 bases and J dropped 5 bases, with 14 bases sitting between them. This CDR3 spans 15 amino acids. This chain's CDR3 is CATSDSALGSETQYF. CDR3 sequence (DNA): TGTGCCACCAGTGATTCGGCCCTAGGTTCCGAGACCCAGTACTTC.

This chain uses TRBV7-3 with TRBJ2-3, with a weak D call TRBD2 (5 bases). V gave up 2 bases and J gave up 2 bases, with 14 bases separating them. In germline, CDR1 is SGHTA, CDR2 FQGTGA. The CDR3 runs to 16 residues. This CDR3 is CASSLVPGSPTDTQYF. The CDR3 DNA sequence: TGTGCCAGCAGCTTAGTACCGGGATCCCCCACAGATACGCAGTATTTT.

The chain recombines TRBV7-8 with TRBJ2-7, with 7 bases that match TRBD1. The V and J ends lost 2 bases and 3 bases, in that order; junction bases with no gene match: 4. Per the germline V gene, CDR1 is SGHVS and CDR2 is FQNEAQ. CDR3 length equals 14 residues. The CDR3 sequence is CASSLNRQGYEQYF. CDR3 nucleotide sequence: TGTGCCAGCAGCTTAAATCGACAGGGCTACGAGCAGTACTTC.

CDR3 sequence reads: CASSWTGNTEAFF. CDR3 nucleotides: TGTGCCAGCAGCTGGACAGGGAACACTGAAGCTTTCTTT. The chain couples TRBV7-2 to TRBJ1-1, with 7 positions matching TRBD1. This CDR3 comprises 13 residues. Trimming took 4 bases from V and 1 from J; bases not matched to a gene: 0. Germline CDR1 is SGHTA and CDR2 is FQGNSA.

V gene TRBV2 combines with J gene TRBJ2-7; weak D call: TRBD1 (6 bases). V lost 6 bases and J lost 4, with 19 bases in between. CDR3 length: 15 amino acids. Germline CDR1 SNHLY, CDR2 FYNNEI. The CDR3 region is CASRETGLSGYEQYF. The CDR3 coding sequence is TGTGCCAGCAGGGAAACAGGGCTGTCGGGTTACGAGCAGTACTTC.

This clone came up a few times. The chain employs TRBV19 and TRBJ2-7, with 7 nucleotides matching TRBD1. Germline-derived CDR1 and CDR2 are LNHDA and SQIVND (reference sequence). V dropped 3 bases and J dropped 5; count of bases not matched to a gene: 7. CDR3 length equals 14 residues. CDR3 amino acids: CASSILQGFNEQYF. The CDR3 region has the DNA TGTGCCAGTAGTATCTTACAGGGGTTCAACGAGCAGTACTTC.

This clone was observed a handful of times. The chain links TRBV19 to TRBJ2-2; perhaps TRBD1 as D (5 bases). Germline assignment: CDR1 LNHDA and CDR2 SQIVND (reference sequence). V lost 6 bases to trimming and J lost 1 base, with 9 bases between them. This CDR3 spans 14 amino acids. This chain's CDR3 is CASRAGMNTGELFF. In nucleotides, the CDR3 is TGTGCCAGTAGGGCAGGGATGAACACCGGGGAGCTGTTTTTT. The complete variable domain, with remaining parts taken from reference TRBV19 and TRBJ2-2, reads DGGITQSPKYLFRKEGQNVTLSCEQNLNHDAMYWYRQDPGQGLRLIYYSQIVNDFQKGDIAEGYSVSREKKESFPLTVTSAQKNPTAFYLCASRAGMNTGELFFGEGSRLTVL.